Within the sample, the clone carrying this T cell receptor (beta chain) is medium-sized. Its specificity is unknown. Germline V gene data show CDR1 as DFQATT and CDR2 as SNEGSKA (reference sequence). The CDR3 runs to 12 residues. Between the trimmed V and J ends, which lost 4 bases and 5 bases, there was a span of 11 bases. This entry is derived from a study of Graves' ophthalmopathy and Graves' hyperthyroidism. RNA transcripts were the source from which TCR beta CDR3 regions were amplified. HTBI primers were used in a first-round RT-PCR, which preceded a second-round multiplex PCR. TCRdb called the multiplex PCR reads again in MiXCR, with one record for every CDR3 protein. Of over 45,000 distinct CDR3 sequences listed, about 50% were seen once; the top ten hold approximately 20%. Whole-study results and caveats: Sensitivity reached approximately 89% and specificity approximately 81% for a 13-signature model separating ophthalmopathy from stable hyperthyroidism. Predictions made by the model for ophthalmopathy progression reached roughly 70% sensitivity and approximately 72% specificity. The majority of expanded thyroid clonotypes above 0.001 frequency also occurred in blood.

Source material: peripheral blood. The chain is built from TRBV20-1 and TRBJ1-1; D remains ambiguous. The origin of this receptor is an adult man with Graves' ophthalmopathy. The DNA of the CDR3 is TGCAGTGCTACGGGGTCAAATACTGAAGCTTTCTTT. Protein sequence: CSATGSNTEAFF.